This entry lists 15 T cell receptor beta chains sequenced from one sample in a study of blood T cells in healthy people across ages. A second about 7 to 11 cycle PCR used barcoded and J-beta primers. Each CDR3 protein is one row after TCRdb ran MiXCR on the 5' RACE reads. The sample includes roughly 830,000 distinct CDR3 sequences, approximately 65% of them seen just once. Sequences were obtained from blood. These receptors were taken from a man under 40 in good health.

This clonotype appeared a single time. The chain joins TRBV4-3 to TRBJ1-2; TRBD1 matches 10 bases. From germline, CDR1 is LGHNA and CDR2 YSLEER. The CDR3 loop spans 17 amino acids. Trimming took 4 bases from V and 6 from J; bases not matched to a gene: 14. Here the CDR3 reads CASSPDRRGTGVNGYTF. The CDR3 DNA is TGCGCCAGCAGCCCAGACCGACGCGGGACAGGGGTCAATGGCTACACCTTC.

This chain uses TRBV4-2 with TRBJ2-3; TRBD2 matches at 11 bases. CDR1 LGHNA and CDR2 YNFKEQ come from the germline V gene. This CDR3 is built from 19 residues. With 1 base clipped from V and 0 bases from J, the junction kept 9 bases outside the gene matches. CDR3 sequence (DNA): TGTGCCAGCAGCCAAGGAGGTCTAGCGGGGGGCCTTAGCACAGATACGCAGTATTTT. It specifies CASSQGGLAGGLSTDTQYF.

This clonotype was counted between two and nine times. The chain recombines TRBV4-2 with TRBJ2-5; 8 positions agree with TRBD1. CDR1 and CDR2 (germline): LGHNA, YNFKEQ. With 0 bases clipped from V and 1 base from J, the junction kept 4 bases outside the gene matches. The CDR3 length is 16 residues. The CDR3 DNA sequence: TGTGCCAGCAGCCAAGATACAGGGGGACGCCAAGAGACCCAGTACTTC. As protein: CASSQDTGGRQETQYF.

The chain carries TRBV29-1 and TRBJ2-1; 10 nucleotides line up with TRBD2. The V gene end was trimmed by 7 bases and the J gene end by 4 bases; junction bases not matched to a gene: 7. Germline V gene data show CDR1 as SQVTM and CDR2 as ANQGSEA. The CDR3 loop spans 14 amino acids. For the CDR3, the DNA is TGCAGCGCCCGATTTAGCGGGGGGTACAATGAGCAGTTCTTC. Its translation: CSARFSGGYNEQFF.

The rearrangement joins TRBV4-2 to TRBJ2-1, with D possibly matching TRBD2 (6 bases). V lost 0 bases to trimming and J lost 9 bases, with 18 bases between them. CDR1 is LGHNA, CDR2 YNFKEQ, per germline. CDR3 length equals 16 residues. The DNA for the CDR3 is TGTGCCAGCAGCCAAGATCTGGGCGGGGTGACGACTGAGCAGTTCTTC. It specifies CASSQDLGGVTTEQFF.

This clonotype appeared a few times. The V call is TRBV7-2, the J call TRBJ1-5; no reliable D call. Germline values: CDR1 SGHTA, CDR2 FQGNSA. The germline V and J ends were trimmed by 0 bases and 1 base, with 10 bases remaining between them. The CDR3 loop spans 16 amino acids. For the CDR3, the DNA is TGTGCCAGCAGCTTAGCCCGGACCCAAAGCAATCAGCCCCAGCATTTT. This translates into CASSLARTQSNQPQHF.

The chain uses TRBV6-2 or TRBV6-3 and TRBJ2-1; 8 nucleotides line up with TRBD2. Per the germline V gene, CDR1 is MNHEY and CDR2 is SVGEGT. V trimming: 6 bases; J trimming: 9 bases; junction bases outside the gene matches: 19. The CDR3 spans 17 residues. CDR3 in amino acids: CASRQRAGRGGLGEQFF. The CDR3 DNA sequence: TGTGCCAGCAGACAAAGAGCCGGGAGGGGGGGCCTCGGTGAGCAGTTCTTC.

The rearrangement uses TRBV6-6 and TRBJ1-6; 7 positions agree with TRBD1. Trimming cost V 8 bases and J 8 bases; bases outside gene matches: 18. The CDR3 consists of 17 residues. Per the germline V gene, CDR1 is MNHNY and CDR2 is SVGAGI (reference sequence). The CDR3 here is CASRLGQATLEYSPLHF. The DNA of the CDR3 is TGTGCCAGCCGTTTAGGACAGGCGACCCTAGAATATTCACCCCTCCACTTT.

The J gene is TRBJ2-3, the V gene TRBV6-2 or TRBV6-3; D is unresolved. Germline V gene lookup returns CDR1 MNHEY and CDR2 SVGEGT. V was clipped by 4 bases and J by 2 bases, with 4 bases between them. The CDR3 is 12 residues long. For the CDR3, the DNA is TGTGCCAGCAGTTGGCACACAGATACGCAGTATTTT. This sequence encodes CASSWHTDTQYF.

The CDR3 region is CASSDGFLGSNQPQHF. CDR3 nucleotide sequence: TGTGCCAGCAGTGACGGGTTCTTAGGGAGCAATCAGCCCCAGCATTTT. The J gene is TRBJ1-5, the V gene TRBV6-1, with D hard to call. The length of the CDR3 is 16 residues. The V gene lost 3 bases and the J gene lost 1 base, with 13 bases spanning the gap. Germline-derived CDR1 and CDR2 are MNHNS and SASEGT.

The chain carries TRBV12-3 or TRBV12-4 and TRBJ2-5, with D possibly TRBD2 on 7 matching bases. The better agreement between TRBJ2-7 and the DNA end casts doubt on the J call. The CDR3 is made up of 13 amino acids. The CDR3 DNA follows: TGTGCCAGCAGTTTTCACAGGGAGGGCGAGCAGTACTTC. This encodes CASSFHREGEQYF.

V usage is TRBV27 and J usage is TRBJ1-6, with TRBD1 matching over 9 bases. Germline V gene data show CDR1 as MNHEY and CDR2 as SMNVEV (reference sequence). The CDR3 totals 19 residues. Unmatched junction bases numbered 18, after V lost 6 bases and J lost 6 bases. The CDR3 DNA reads TGTGCCAGCAGACCGGGACAGGGAGAGGCTGATGCTAGTAATTCACCCCTCCACTTT. Translated, it gives CASRPGQGEADASNSPLHF.

This clonotype was found a few times. V and J are TRBV3-1 and TRBJ2-1; D is ambiguous. CDR3 size: 16 residues. From germline, CDR1 is LGHDT and CDR2 YNNKEL (reference sequence). Trimming stripped 3 bases from V and 0 bases from J, with 12 bases between. The CDR3 DNA is TGTGCCAGCAGCCAGGTACAAGGAAGCTCCTACAATGAGCAGTTCTTC. This gives the protein CASSQVQGSSYNEQFF.

The CDR3 nucleotides are TGCAGTGCTAGCGTTGGAGGGATGAGGACTGAAGCTTTCTTT. This codes for CSASVGGMRTEAFF. The rearrangement links TRBV20-1 to TRBJ1-1, with D hard to call. V was shortened by 3 bases and J by 5 bases, with 16 bases between the two germline ends. This CDR3 has 14 amino acids. The V gene's germline CDR1 is DFQATT and CDR2 SNEGSKA (reference sequence).

Only one count was recorded for this clonotype. The V and J genes are TRBV28 and TRBJ2-1; D gene uncertain. The CDR3 runs to 12 residues. V was cut by 5 bases and J by 10 bases, with 12 bases left in between. CDR1 is MDHEN and CDR2 is SYDVKM in the germline V gene. CDR3 sequence: CASSLRTNEQFF. The DNA for the CDR3 is TGTGCCAGCAGTCTCAGGACCAACGAGCAGTTCTTC.